The entry below describes one T cell receptor beta chain. This record belongs to a study of T cell responses to AZD1222 COVID-19 vaccine. Germline V gene data show CDR1 as MNHEY and CDR2 as SVGAGI. The CDR3 is 14 amino acids. Trimming cost V 5 bases and J 2 bases, with 13 bases left between them. Measured with immunoSEQ multiplex PCR; TCRdb has only the in-frame clones, and not every one. The sample has about 140,000 clones, roughly 92% seen once. The material was peripheral blood, obtained on day 0 of AZD1222 vaccination. This chain links TRBV6-5 with TRBJ2-7; possibly TRBD1 or TRBD2 for D (6 bases each). The sequence derives from an adult in good health. The CDR3 DNA reads as TGTGCCAGCAGTAGGGGGGCCACCGCCTACGAGCAGTACTTC. Translation gives CASSRGATAYEQYF.